The source of this T cell receptor (beta chain) is a study of cytomegalovirus exposure and HLA in healthy donors (dated by TCRdb to 2016 to 2017). Describing the broader study: According to an earlier analysis of a few hundred of the donors, some 170 million T cells yielded 90 million to 130 million unique TCR beta sequences and approximately 300 Gb of sequence data. Approximately 300 gigabases of sequencing data and around 80 million unique TCR sequences made up an early release that covered 500 to 650 HLA-typed donors. Among the roughly 410 genotyped donors, around 81% belonged to the genetic ancestry cluster associated with self-reported Caucasian donors. The study was designed to test whether signatures of past pathogen exposure could be identified by cataloging public T cell receptors. The study profiled the T cell repertoires of some 610 subjects by immunosequencing and related them to cytomegalovirus serostatus. Besides the first cohort of roughly 660 subjects, a separate validation cohort made up of 120 different subjects was used. High-throughput TCR immunosequencing, statistical association of individual TCRs with disease status, and machine learning were combined to predict cytomegalovirus infection status. In a later analysis, previously published TCR beta repertoires from 550 to 750 donors were re-analyzed and high-resolution HLA genotyping was added so that TCR occurrence patterns could be studied. In the later analysis, no new phenotypic data were used to find candidate immune exposures; instead, reliance was placed on TCR beta sequences and their occurrence across donors. To decide whether each TCR beta V gene segment behaved as functional or pseudogenic, an earlier analysis of approximately 600 of the donors relied on high-throughput TCR beta sequencing. Donor age, sex, ethnicity and CMV serostatus were compiled alongside the repertoire data. A later genetic analysis used genome-wide SNP genotypes for 398 of the 666 donors, treating that subset as a discovery cohort. All discovery cohort repertoires had been generated using a single sequencing platform. HLA typing covered class I and class II loci at four-digit resolution. Typing coverage differed by locus: A, B, C, DRB1 and DQB1 were typed in about 620-630 donors, DQA1 in around 500, DPA1 in 606, and DPB1 in just under 480. Roughly 5 DR-DQ haplotypes were handled as single units for association and clustering because linkage in the cohort was strong. Among 300 to 450 genotyped donors of the cohort, an average of around 240,000 unique TCR beta nucleotide sequences were sequenced per donor, around 18% of them non-productive. Summary of the overall study and its limitations: A later analysis found that most CMV-associated TCR beta chains appeared HLA-restricted, with HLA associations seemingly driven largely by CMV exposure. Most TCR sequences were seen in very few donors, while some public TCRs were found in many individuals. A few of the identified cytomegalovirus-associated TCR beta chains were confirmed in vitro to be specific for cytomegalovirus antigens. A later analysis associated approximately 17,000 TCR beta sequences with specific HLA alleles at a false discovery rate of 0.05. Immune exposure information for the cohort was limited to CMV serostatus. This cohort had only TCR beta chains sequenced, and the lack of alpha or paired-chain data limited which features could be detected. The classifier was reported to diagnose cytomegalovirus status with high specificity and sensitivity in both the original cohort and the validation cohort. Correlated functional status among segregating V segments might be attributable to linkage disequilibrium, but an unknown experimental factor could not be ruled out. A further reported finding was that TCR beta sequences accurately predicted the HLA-A and HLA-B alleles for most subjects in the first cohort. Because counts were too low, roughly 16 rarely observed V segments, including chromosome 9 orphons, were excluded from the earlier analysis of roughly 580 of the donors. In the study, 150 to 200 TCR beta chains were listed as associated with cytomegalovirus. An earlier analysis of approximately 600 of the donors showed that most TCR beta V segments appeared in productive rearrangements either about 87% or about 30% of the time, which broadly matched IMGT annotations. A later analysis found that TCR association rates varied across HLA loci, with DRB1 alleles showing the most associated TCRs and HLA-C alleles the fewest. HLA typing was unavailable for some donors at each locus, so association tests used only the typed subset. Compared with equally common non-associated chains, HLA-associated TCR beta chains in a later analysis were more clonally expanded and had lower generation probabilities. Because the 87-base-pair reads could not distinguish some IMGT-functional V segments, including TRBV6-2 and TRBV6-3, those segments were excluded. A group of highly shared sequence variants was considered likely to be a technical artifact of the sequencing pipeline. Assigning TCR associations to individual alleles was difficult when HLA alleles, especially DR and DQ, strongly co-occurred. According to the authors, the approach could potentially be generalized to other disease states and immunological phenotypes. The presence/absence analyses assumed that sequencing depth was roughly uniform across donors, and that assumption may not be true. In a later genetic analysis, fewer N-insertions in productive TCRs were reported among donors in an Asian-associated ancestry cluster than the approximately 670-donor mean. In a later genetic analysis, a missense DCLRE1C variant was associated with V-gene and J-gene trimming of TCR beta chains, and the association was replicated in an independent cohort. According to a later analysis, parvovirus B19, influenza, CMV and Epstein-Barr virus appeared linked to several top co-occurrence clusters.

The cohort was made up of hundreds of healthy bone marrow donors. All cohort members were sampled while nominally healthy, although unrecorded immune exposures were likely present. The donor tested CMV seronegative, placing the donor among the 300 to 450 seronegative members of the cohort. Every donor gave a peripheral blood sample, and the peripheral blood mononuclear cells from that sample were used for TCR beta sequencing. Genomic DNA extraction from the blood cell samples was performed with the Qiagen DNeasy Blood Extraction Kit. Libraries were prepared through the immunoSEQ multiplex PCR assay. A mixture of 60 forward primers for TCR Vbeta segments and 13 reverse primers for TCR Jbeta segments was used in the multiplex PCR. The CDR3 region of rearranged TCR beta genes was amplified from genomic DNA with a multiplex PCR assay. On the Illumina HiSeq System, the amplified TCR beta libraries were sequenced as 87-base-pair reads. The authors' analysis ran thus. In a later analysis, 80 million or so unique TCR beta chains were counted across the 666 repertoires, and about 10 million of these chains were shared by at least two donors. A nearest-neighbor algorithm error-corrected the raw reads and collapsed the reads into unique sequences, merging closely related sequences to remove PCR and sequencing errors. V, D and J gene segments were assigned by aligning CDR3 sequences to IMGT reference sequences. For a sequence to be retained, a match of at least six nucleotides was required to both a V gene segment and a J gene segment. Rearrangements were classified as productive when the CDR3 lacked stop codons and remained in frame with V and J, and all other rearrangements were classified as non-productive. Following IMGT convention, CDR3 was defined as the stretch from the second conserved V-encoded cysteine to the conserved J-encoded phenylalanine. In an earlier analysis of roughly 580 of the donors, sequences lacking an unambiguous match to a single V gene segment were excluded. An earlier analysis of 500 to 600 of the donors classified V segments as functional when productive rearrangements were above 56.7% and as segregating when the standard deviation between donors was above 5%. A statistical classification framework was built for diagnosing cytomegalovirus status from the catalog of TCR beta chain sequences. In a later analysis, V and J genes were assigned by comparing TCR nucleotide sequences against IMGT/GENE-DB human TR gene sequences. In a later analysis, CDR3 sequences and most-parsimonious VDJ recombination scenarios were assigned using the TCRdist pipeline. In a later analysis, each TCR beta chain was defined by its CDR3 amino acid sequence together with its V-gene family, and reads lacking a unique V-gene family were excluded. A later analysis removed several hundred highly shared, low-generation-probability nucleotide sequences to deal with suspected cross-contamination and a sequencing artifact. In a later analysis, a clonal expansion index was calculated for each public chain from normalized within-repertoire ranks of inferred template counts. In a later analysis, generation probabilities were computed with a VDJ recombination model fitted to out-of-frame rearrangements, and the resulting probabilities were checked against IGoR. Hypergeometric tests were used in a later analysis to score TCR-TCR, TCR-HLA and TCR-CMV co-occurrence, with a repertoire-size bias correction applied to the TCR pairs. A later analysis estimated false discovery rates by permuting HLA or CMV assignments 20 times. A later analysis grouped co-occurring TCRs with DBSCAN, adding TCRdist sequence similarity when clustering within HLA-allele-positive subsets. Repertoires with fewer than 30,000 or more than 120,000 public chains, plus five repertoires with anomalous nucleotide sharing, were excluded from co-occurrence clustering. In TCRdb, the immuneACCESS table is reduced to in-frame sequences with V and J assigned. These tables do not hold every clone; where another copy was compared, an unresolved V gene accounts for under half, and the others remain unexplained. The DNA gave D and trimming, while V, J and clone size come from that table. Recorded for this sample are 90,000 to 120,000 clones; over 60% of them occurred a single time. About 4.3% of the sample is held by the ten biggest clonotypes.

About this clone: Its antigen is currently not known. Base quality data are lacking; no much larger clone is found one base away.

V is reduced by 3 bases and J by 2 bases, leaving a spacing of 7 bases between them. CDR1 and CDR2, per the germline V gene, are SNHLY and FYNNEI. The CDR3 goes from the cysteine to the phenylalanine over 13 residues. Just the 39-base CDR3 DNA is kept, in frame starting at base 1. The chain employs TRBV2 and TRBJ1-1; the D segment cannot be called with confidence. The TCR originated in a male donor in good health and CMV-seronegative. The source material was PBMCs. The CDR3 region has the sequence CASSEVANTEAFF. The nucleotide sequence is TGTGCCAGCAGTGAGGTAGCAAACACTGAAGCTTTCTTT.